These T cell receptor beta chains were read from a single sample in a study of tumor-infiltrating lymphocytes in primary liver carcinoma. Using its own MiXCR run on the multiplex PCR reads, TCRdb lists one record per CDR3 protein. The sample lists tens of thousands of distinct CDR3 sequences, about two thirds occurring once. The sequencing sample was made of liver tumor tissue from sampling region 4. The receptors were gathered from a man aged 35 to 55 with primary liver carcinoma and hepatitis B virus infection. The CDR3 runs from the conserved cysteine through the conserved F or W. D genes are given only for firm matches. Expanded clones are given a class, and other clones once, few, many or no size at all.

abundance: NA
d_gene: NA
v_gene: TRBV29-1
j_gene: TRBJ2-2
CDR3nt: TGCAGCGTTGGGACTAACGCGGCGAACATCGGGGAACTGTTTTTT
CDR3aa: CSVGTNAANIGELFF

abundance: NA
d_gene: NA
v_gene: TRBV11-1
j_gene: TRBJ2-3
CDR3nt: TGTGCCAGCAGCTTAGCGGGAGGAAGCACAGATAGGCAGTATTTT
CDR3aa: CASSLAGGSTDRQYF

abundance: many
d_gene: TRBD2
v_gene: TRBV11-1
j_gene: TRBJ2-1
CDR3nt: TGTGCCAGCAGCTCCCCCTCGACTAGCGGGAGTCGAAATGAGCTGTTCTTC
CDR3aa: CASSSPSTSGSRNELFF

abundance: once
d_gene: NA
v_gene: TRBV7-9
j_gene: TRBJ1-2
CDR3nt: TGTGCCAGCAGCTTCCACAGTAACTATGGCTACACCTTC
CDR3aa: CASSFHSNYGYTF

abundance: NA
d_gene: NA
v_gene: TRBV7-8
j_gene: TRBJ1-1
CDR3nt: TGTGCCGGCAGCTCACCTCAGGGGAACGGAGGTAGCGCTGAAGCTTTCTTT
CDR3aa: CAGSSPQGNGGSAEAFF

abundance: NA
d_gene: NA
v_gene: TRBV11-2
j_gene: TRBJ2-1
CDR3nt: TGTGTCAGCAGCCCTGACGGGAGTGCCTACAATGAGCAGTTCTTC
CDR3aa: CVSSPDGSAYNEQFF

abundance: few
d_gene: TRBD2
v_gene: TRBV6-1
j_gene: TRBJ2-7
CDR3nt: TGTGCCAGCAGTGAAGCGCAGGGGAGACTAGCGGTCTACGAGCAGTACTTC
CDR3aa: CASSEAQGRLAVYEQYF

abundance: NA
d_gene: TRBD1
v_gene: TRBV29-1
j_gene: TRBJ2-1
CDR3nt: TGCAGAGTTAGACAGGGTGGGAATGAGCAGCTCTTC
CDR3aa: CRVRQGGNEQLF

abundance: NA
d_gene: NA
v_gene: TRBV9
j_gene: TRBJ2-7
CDR3nt: TGTGCCAGCAGCGTAGGATCGCAGGGGGGTCGGGAGCAGTACTTC
CDR3aa: CASSVGSQGGREQYF

abundance: many
d_gene: NA
v_gene: TRBV6-6
j_gene: TRBJ2-7
CDR3nt: TGTGCCAGCAGTCGTACCCTAGGCGAGCAGTACTTC
CDR3aa: CASSRTLGEQYF

abundance: NA
d_gene: TRBD1
v_gene: TRBV11-2
j_gene: TRBJ1-1
CDR3nt: TGTGCCAGCAGCCCATACAGGGGGTTGATGAACACTGAAGCTCTCTTT
CDR3aa: CASSPYRGLMNTEALF

abundance: once
d_gene: NA
v_gene: TRBV11-2
j_gene: TRBJ2-2
CDR3nt: TGTGCCAGCAGATTAGCATCAGGAGGGGCGAACACCAGGGAGCCGTTTTTT
CDR3aa: CASRLASGGANTREPFF

abundance: few
d_gene: TRBD2
v_gene: TRBV4-1
j_gene: TRBJ2-1
CDR3nt: TGCGCCAGCAGCCAGGGGTTAGCGGGAGTGAATGAGCAGTTCTTC
CDR3aa: CASSQGLAGVNEQFF

abundance: NA
d_gene: NA
v_gene: TRBV5-1
j_gene: TRBJ2-2
CDR3nt: TGCGCCAGCAGCTTACAACACATGACGAACACCGGGGAGCTGTTTTTT
CDR3aa: CASSLQHMTNTGELFF

abundance: many
d_gene: NA
v_gene: TRBV29-1
j_gene: TRBJ2-7
CDR3nt: TGCAGCGTCGATACATGGTATGTCGACGAGCAGTACTTC
CDR3aa: CSVDTWYVDEQYF

abundance: medium-sized
d_gene: NA
v_gene: TRBV12-3/TRBV12-4
j_gene: TRBJ2-7
CDR3nt: TGTGCCAGCAGTTCTTCTTACGAGCAGTACTTC
CDR3aa: CASSSSYEQYF

abundance: NA
d_gene: TRBD2
v_gene: TRBV6-1
j_gene: TRBJ2-7
CDR3nt: TGTGGCAACAGTGAACCGGCGGGAGGCAGCTACGAGCAGTACTTC
CDR3aa: CGNSEPAGGSYEQYF

abundance: NA
d_gene: TRBD1
v_gene: TRBV11-2
j_gene: TRBJ1-2
CDR3nt: TGTGCTAGCAGCTTAGGTGGGACAGCCCTAGAAGACTACACCTTC
CDR3aa: CASSLGGTALEDYTF

abundance: NA
d_gene: NA
v_gene: TRBV29-1
j_gene: TRBJ2-5
CDR3nt: TGCAACGTTAACGAACGGGGGATGGAGACCCAGTACTTC
CDR3aa: CNVNERGMETQYF

abundance: NA
d_gene: NA
v_gene: TRBV2
j_gene: TRBJ2-1
CDR3nt: TGTGCCAGCATTAACTACCAGCAGTTCTTC
CDR3aa: CASINYQQFF

abundance: NA
d_gene: NA
v_gene: TRBV25-1
j_gene: TRBJ1-6
CDR3nt: TGTGCCAGCAGTGACCGAGGCATCTATAATTCACCCCTCCTCTTT
CDR3aa: CASSDRGIYNSPLLF

abundance: NA
d_gene: NA
v_gene: TRBV4-1
j_gene: TRBJ2-2
CDR3nt: TGCGCCAGTACCAGGACGAGGAATACCGTGGAGTTGTTTTTT
CDR3aa: CASTRTRNTVELFF

abundance: NA
d_gene: TRBD2
v_gene: TRBV6-4
j_gene: TRBJ2-3
CDR3nt: TGTGCCAGCAGTGAGCCGGATGGAGATAGCGGGAACACAGATACGCAGTATTTT
CDR3aa: CASSEPDGDSGNTDTQYF

abundance: NA
d_gene: NA
v_gene: TRBV5-5
j_gene: TRBJ1-2
CDR3nt: TGTGCCAGCAGTCCTGGACAGACCCACTATGGCTACACCTTC
CDR3aa: CASSPGQTHYGYTF

abundance: NA
d_gene: NA
v_gene: TRBV5-4
j_gene: TRBJ1-3
CDR3nt: TGTGCCAGCGGCTTGGCTGCCGACAGAAGCTCTGGAAACACCATATATTTT
CDR3aa: CASGLAADRSSGNTIYF

abundance: NA
d_gene: NA
v_gene: TRBV28
j_gene: TRBJ1-4
CDR3nt: TGTGCCAGCAGTTCACCGGGGCAGGGGCCTGAAAAACCGTTTTTT
CDR3aa: CASSSPGQGPEKPFF

abundance: once
d_gene: TRBD2
v_gene: TRBV28
j_gene: TRBJ2-7
CDR3nt: TGTGACAGCAGTTTTCTAGCGGGAGGCTACGAGAAGTACTTC
CDR3aa: CDSSFLAGGYEKYF

abundance: NA
d_gene: NA
v_gene: TRBV19
j_gene: TRBJ2-6
CDR3nt: TGTGCCAGTAGTATCGCCTCTGGGGCCAACGTCCTGACTTTC
CDR3aa: CASSIASGANVLTF

abundance: NA
d_gene: TRBD2
v_gene: TRBV12-3/TRBV12-4
j_gene: TRBJ2-1
CDR3nt: TGTGCCAGCAGCTTACGTAGCGGGAGTAAGGTGGGTGAGCAGTTCTTC
CDR3aa: CASSLRSGSKVGEQFF

abundance: NA
d_gene: TRBD1
v_gene: TRBV4-1
j_gene: TRBJ1-2
CDR3nt: TGCCCCAGCAACCAGGGGGACAGGAACTATGGCTACACCTTC
CDR3aa: CPSNQGDRNYGYTF

abundance: NA
d_gene: NA
v_gene: TRBV6-6
j_gene: TRBJ2-3
CDR3nt: TGTGCCAGCAGTCCAATTTCGGGTGGAGTCACAGATACGCAGTATTTT
CDR3aa: CASSPISGGVTDTQYF

abundance: NA
d_gene: TRBD1
v_gene: TRBV6-6
j_gene: TRBJ1-1
CDR3nt: TGTGCCAGCAGGCAGACAGGGTCGAGAACTGGGGCTTTCTTT
CDR3aa: CASRQTGSRTGAFF

abundance: NA
d_gene: NA
v_gene: TRBV12-3/TRBV12-4
j_gene: TRBJ2-6
CDR3nt: TGTGCCAGCACCATCTCTGAGGCCAAGGTCTTGACTTTC
CDR3aa: CASTISEAKVLTF

abundance: NA
d_gene: NA
v_gene: TRBV5-5
j_gene: TRBJ1-1
CDR3nt: TGTGCCAGTAGCGTAGATCTATGGAACAATGAAGCTTTCTTT
CDR3aa: CASSVDLWNNEAFF

abundance: many
d_gene: TRBD1
v_gene: TRBV12-3/TRBV12-4
j_gene: TRBJ2-5
CDR3nt: TGTGCCAGCAGCTCTGACAGGGCCCAAGAGACCCAGTACTTC
CDR3aa: CASSSDRAQETQYF

abundance: few
d_gene: NA
v_gene: TRBV11-3
j_gene: TRBJ2-1
CDR3nt: TGTACCAGCAGCTTAGATAGCGGTGATGAGCAGTTCTTC
CDR3aa: CTSSLDSGDEQFF

abundance: NA
d_gene: NA
v_gene: TRBV6-2/TRBV6-3
j_gene: TRBJ2-7
CDR3nt: TGTGCCGCCGACGCAGCCTCCGGCCCCCTTGGCGAGCGGTGCTTC
CDR3aa: CAADAASGPLGERCF

abundance: NA
d_gene: NA
v_gene: TRBV29-1
j_gene: TRBJ1-1
CDR3nt: TGCTGCGTCTCCGCAGGGTGGGGCATGAACACTGAAGCTTTCTTT
CDR3aa: CCVSAGWGMNTEAFF

abundance: many
d_gene: NA
v_gene: TRBV24-1
j_gene: TRBJ2-5
CDR3nt: TGTGCCACCAGTGAGAGCACAGGGACTTGGGTAGAGACCCAGTACTTC
CDR3aa: CATSESTGTWVETQYF

abundance: few
d_gene: NA
v_gene: TRBV12-5
j_gene: TRBJ2-3
CDR3nt: TGTGCTAGTGGTTCGGGTTACACAGATACGCAATATTTT
CDR3aa: CASGSGYTDTQYF

abundance: NA
d_gene: TRBD2
v_gene: TRBV11-2
j_gene: TRBJ2-1
CDR3nt: TGTGCCAACAAGAGAGGTACCGGGAGGGCCGGTTACAATGATCAGTTCTTC
CDR3aa: CANKRGTGRAGYNDQFF

abundance: once
d_gene: NA
v_gene: TRBV29-1
j_gene: TRBJ2-1
CDR3nt: TGTAGCACAGGACTAGGGGGAGCGACTGAGCAGTTCTTC
CDR3aa: CSTGLGGATEQFF

abundance: NA
d_gene: NA
v_gene: TRBV12-3/TRBV12-4
j_gene: TRBJ2-2
CDR3nt: TGTGCCAGCAGCTTCCCCACGGGGGGCTTAGCGAACACCGGGGAGCGGCTTTTT
CDR3aa: CASSFPTGGLANTGERLF

abundance: NA
d_gene: NA
v_gene: TRBV7-9
j_gene: TRBJ2-1
CDR3nt: TGTGCCGTAAGCTTACCATATCAGGGGCCTAAAACAAATGAGCAGTTCTTC
CDR3aa: CAVSLPYQGPKTNEQFF

abundance: NA
d_gene: TRBD1
v_gene: TRBV6-1
j_gene: TRBJ1-2
CDR3nt: TGTACCAGCAGTATGGGACAGTCATATGGCTACACCTTC
CDR3aa: CTSSMGQSYGYTF

abundance: NA
d_gene: TRBD2
v_gene: TRBV5-1
j_gene: TRBJ2-1
CDR3nt: TGCGCCATTAGCTCTGCCGGACTAGCGGGAGCGGTGAACAATGAGCAGTTCTTC
CDR3aa: CAISSAGLAGAVNNEQFF

abundance: few
d_gene: NA
v_gene: TRBV11-2
j_gene: TRBJ1-1
CDR3nt: TGTGCCAGCAACCGAGGTAGAGCAAGGGTCTTCACTGAAGCTTTCTTT
CDR3aa: CASNRGRARVFTEAFF

abundance: NA
d_gene: NA
v_gene: TRBV6-2/TRBV6-3
j_gene: TRBJ2-7
CDR3nt: TGTGACAGCAGCCTCCGGGATAGGGCCCACGAGCAGTACTTC
CDR3aa: CDSSLRDRAHEQYF

abundance: many
d_gene: NA
v_gene: TRBV4-3
j_gene: TRBJ2-4
CDR3nt: TGCACCAGCAGCCAAGATGGCAGCCTACCCAAAAACATTCAGCACTTC
CDR3aa: CTSSQDGSLPKNIQHF

abundance: NA
d_gene: NA
v_gene: TRBV10-3
j_gene: TRBJ1-2
CDR3nt: TGTGCCATCAGTGACTCAACAGGGCTCTCAGCCTGTGGCTACACCTTC
CDR3aa: CAISDSTGLSACGYTF

abundance: NA
d_gene: TRBD2
v_gene: TRBV14
j_gene: TRBJ2-1
CDR3nt: TGTGCCAGCAGCCAAGCAACTAGCGGGTACCTATTGGGCTCTCACAATGAGCAGTTCTTC
CDR3aa: CASSQATSGYLLGSHNEQFF

abundance: NA
d_gene: TRBD1
v_gene: TRBV4-2
j_gene: TRBJ1-5
CDR3nt: TGTGCCAGCAGCCAAAGGGAGGGGTCGGGACAGCTTAGCAATAAACCCCAGCATTTT
CDR3aa: CASSQREGSGQLSNKPQHF

abundance: many
d_gene: NA
v_gene: TRBV5-5
j_gene: TRBJ2-1
CDR3nt: TGTGCCAGCAGCTACCGAACGGGCAATGAGCAGTTCTTC
CDR3aa: CASSYRTGNEQFF

abundance: NA
d_gene: NA
v_gene: TRBV12-3/TRBV12-4
j_gene: TRBJ2-5
CDR3nt: TGTGCCAGCAGCCGAAGCGGGACAGAGACCCTTTACTTC
CDR3aa: CASSRSGTETLYF

abundance: NA
d_gene: NA
v_gene: TRBV19
j_gene: TRBJ2-2
CDR3nt: TGTGCCAGTTTAGTCAGGAACACCGGGGAGCTGTTTTTT
CDR3aa: CASLVRNTGELFF

abundance: NA
d_gene: NA
v_gene: TRBV6-2/TRBV6-3
j_gene: TRBJ1-5
CDR3nt: TGTGCCAGCAGCTACACTTTCACTCAGCACCAGCATTTT
CDR3aa: CASSYTFTQHQHF

abundance: NA
d_gene: TRBD2
v_gene: TRBV6-2/TRBV6-3
j_gene: TRBJ2-1
CDR3nt: TGTGCCAGCAGTATTAGGACTAGCGGTGAAGAGCAGTTCTTC
CDR3aa: CASSIRTSGEEQFF

abundance: NA
d_gene: TRBD1
v_gene: TRBV11-2
j_gene: TRBJ2-7
CDR3nt: TGTGCCAGCAGCTTAGATCGGAGACAGGGGGCCTACGAGCAGTACTTC
CDR3aa: CASSLDRRQGAYEQYF

abundance: NA
d_gene: NA
v_gene: TRBV14
j_gene: TRBJ2-7
CDR3nt: TGTGCCAGCAGTATGGGAGGACTCCTGGAGCAGTACTTC
CDR3aa: CASSMGGLLEQYF